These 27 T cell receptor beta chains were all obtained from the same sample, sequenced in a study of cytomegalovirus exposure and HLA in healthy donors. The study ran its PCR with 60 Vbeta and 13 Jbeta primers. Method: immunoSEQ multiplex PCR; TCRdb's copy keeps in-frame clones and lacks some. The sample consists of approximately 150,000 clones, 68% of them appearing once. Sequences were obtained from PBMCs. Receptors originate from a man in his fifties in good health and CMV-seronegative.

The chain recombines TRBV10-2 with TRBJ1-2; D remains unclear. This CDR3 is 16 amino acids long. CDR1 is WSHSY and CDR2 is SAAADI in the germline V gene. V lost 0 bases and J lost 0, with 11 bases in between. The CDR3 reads CASSESRGSTNYGYTF. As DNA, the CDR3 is TGCGCCAGCAGTGAGTCTAGAGGGTCTACTAACTATGGCTACACCTTC.

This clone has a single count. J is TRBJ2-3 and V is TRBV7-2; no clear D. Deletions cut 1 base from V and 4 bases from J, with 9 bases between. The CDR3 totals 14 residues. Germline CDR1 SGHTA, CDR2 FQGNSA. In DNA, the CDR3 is TGTGCCAGCAGCTTAGGAGTACCCCCAGATACGCAGTATTTT. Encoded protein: CASSLGVPPDTQYF.

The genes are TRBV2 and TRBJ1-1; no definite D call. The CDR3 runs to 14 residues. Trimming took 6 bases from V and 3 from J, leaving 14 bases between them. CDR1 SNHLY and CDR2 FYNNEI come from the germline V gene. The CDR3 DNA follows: TGTGCCAGCAGCTGGAGAGGAGAGTACACTGAAGCTTTCTTT. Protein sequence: CASSWRGEYTEAFF.

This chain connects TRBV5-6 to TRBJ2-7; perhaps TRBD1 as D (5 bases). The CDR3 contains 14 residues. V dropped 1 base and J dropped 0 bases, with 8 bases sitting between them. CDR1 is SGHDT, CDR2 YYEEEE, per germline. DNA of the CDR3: TGTGCCAGCAGCTTGTTGACAGTCTCCTACGAGCAGTACTTC. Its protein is CASSLLTVSYEQYF.

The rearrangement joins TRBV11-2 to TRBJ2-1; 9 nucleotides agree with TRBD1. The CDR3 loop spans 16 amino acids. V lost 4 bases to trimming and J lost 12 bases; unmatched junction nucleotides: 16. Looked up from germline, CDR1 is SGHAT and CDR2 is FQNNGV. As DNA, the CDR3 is TGTGCCAGCAGCTATAACTCCGGGACAGGGCCCCGTCGGCAGTTCTTC. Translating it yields CASSYNSGTGPRRQFF. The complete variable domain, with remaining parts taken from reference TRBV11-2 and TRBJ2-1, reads EAGVAQSPRYKIIEKRQSVAFWCNPISGHATLYWYQQILGQGPKLLIQFQNNGVVDDSQLPKDRFSAERLKGVDSTLKIQPAKLEDSAVYLCASSYNSGTGPRRQFFGPGTRLTVL.

The CDR3: CASFGRGPDTEAFF. The CDR3 bases are TGTGCCTCCTTCGGCAGGGGCCCGGACACTGAAGCTTTCTTT. The J gene is TRBJ1-1, the V gene TRBV13; tentatively, D is TRBD1 (6 bases). Per the germline V gene, CDR1 is PRHDT and CDR2 is FYEKMQ (reference sequence). This CDR3 comprises 14 residues. Trimming pared 11 bases from V and 3 bases from J, leaving 19 bases between. The full variable domain, rest sourced from reference TRBV13 and TRBJ1-1, is AAGVIQSPRHLIKEKRETATLKCYPIPRHDTVYWYQQGPGQDPQFLISFYEKMQSDKGSIPDRFSAQQFSDYHSELNMSSLELGDSALYFCASFGRGPDTEAFFGQGTRLTVV.

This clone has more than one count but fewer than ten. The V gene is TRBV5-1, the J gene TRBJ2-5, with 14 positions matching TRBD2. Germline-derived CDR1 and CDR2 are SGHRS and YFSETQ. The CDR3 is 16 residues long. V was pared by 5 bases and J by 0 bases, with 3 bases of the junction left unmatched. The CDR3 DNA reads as TGCGCCAGCAGGACTAGCGGGGGGGCATACCAAGAGACCCAGTACTTC. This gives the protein CASRTSGGAYQETQYF. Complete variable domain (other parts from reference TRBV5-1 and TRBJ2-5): KAGVTQTPRYLIKTRGQQVTLSCSPISGHRSVSWYQQTPGQGLQFLFEYFSETQRNKGNFPGRFSGRQFSNSRSEMNVSTLELGDSALYLCASRTSGGAYQETQYFGPGTRLLVL.

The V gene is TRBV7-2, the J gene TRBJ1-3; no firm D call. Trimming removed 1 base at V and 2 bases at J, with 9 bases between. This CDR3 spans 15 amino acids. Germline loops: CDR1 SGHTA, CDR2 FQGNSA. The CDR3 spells CASSLVPQAGNTIYF. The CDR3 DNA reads TGTGCCAGCAGCTTAGTCCCGCAGGCTGGAAACACCATATATTTT.

The CDR3 DNA reads TGTGCCAGCAGTGACTCGGCAGGGGCTAACTATGGCTACACCTTC. Translated, it gives CASSDSAGANYGYTF. The V gene is TRBV6-4, the J gene TRBJ1-2, with a possible D match to TRBD1 (6 bases). The CDR3 covers 15 residues. V gave up 0 bases and J gave up 0 bases, with 8 bases separating them. Germline assignment: CDR1 MRHNA and CDR2 SNTAGT.

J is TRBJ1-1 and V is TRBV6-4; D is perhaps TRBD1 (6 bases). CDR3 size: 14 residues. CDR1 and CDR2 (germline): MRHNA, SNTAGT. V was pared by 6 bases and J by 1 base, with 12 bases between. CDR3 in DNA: TGTGCCAGCAGGGCTGGGACATCGAACACTGAAGCTTTCTTT. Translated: CASRAGTSNTEAFF.

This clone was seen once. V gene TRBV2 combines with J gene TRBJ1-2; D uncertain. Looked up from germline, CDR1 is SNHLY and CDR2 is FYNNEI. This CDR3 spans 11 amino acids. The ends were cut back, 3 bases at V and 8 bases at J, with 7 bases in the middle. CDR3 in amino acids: CASSEVSGYTF. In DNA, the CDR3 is TGTGCCAGCAGTGAGGTGAGCGGCTACACCTTC.

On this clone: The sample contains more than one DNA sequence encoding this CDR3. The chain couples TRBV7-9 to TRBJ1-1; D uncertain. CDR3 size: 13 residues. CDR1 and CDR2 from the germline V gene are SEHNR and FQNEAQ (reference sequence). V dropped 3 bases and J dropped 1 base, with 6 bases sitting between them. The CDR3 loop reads CASSLGRNTEAFF. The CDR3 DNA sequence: TGTGCCAGCAGCTTGGGCAGGAACACTGAAGCTTTCTTT.

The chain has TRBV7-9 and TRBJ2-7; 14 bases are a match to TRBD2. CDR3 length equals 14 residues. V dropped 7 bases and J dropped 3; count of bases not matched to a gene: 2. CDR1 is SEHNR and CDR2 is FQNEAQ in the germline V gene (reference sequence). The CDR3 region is CASTGTSGGYEQYF. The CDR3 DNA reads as TGTGCCAGCACCGGGACTAGCGGGGGCTACGAGCAGTACTTC.

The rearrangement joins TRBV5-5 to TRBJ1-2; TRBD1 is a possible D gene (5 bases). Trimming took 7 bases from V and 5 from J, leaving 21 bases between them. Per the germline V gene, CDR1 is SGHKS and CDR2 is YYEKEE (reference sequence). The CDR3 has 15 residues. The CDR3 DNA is TGTGCCAGCGCAGGGAGGGGAGGGTATGGATATGGCTACACCTTC. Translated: CASAGRGGYGYGYTF.

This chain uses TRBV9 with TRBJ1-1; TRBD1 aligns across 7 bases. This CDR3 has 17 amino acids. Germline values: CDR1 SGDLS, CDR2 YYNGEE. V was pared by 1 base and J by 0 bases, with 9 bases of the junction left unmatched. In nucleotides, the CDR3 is TGTGCCAGCAGCGTACCGTCAGGGGGTTATCTGAACACTGAAGCTTTCTTT. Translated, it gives CASSVPSGGYLNTEAFF.

DNA for the CDR3: TGTGCCAGCACCGTGACAGGGAACACTGAAGCTTTCTTT. Translation: CASTVTGNTEAFF. The chain joins TRBV28 to TRBJ1-1; TRBD1 might be the D (6 bases). Per germline, CDR1 MDHEN and CDR2 SYDVKM. The V end was cut by 7 bases, the J end by 1 base, with 10 bases between. This CDR3 has 13 residues.

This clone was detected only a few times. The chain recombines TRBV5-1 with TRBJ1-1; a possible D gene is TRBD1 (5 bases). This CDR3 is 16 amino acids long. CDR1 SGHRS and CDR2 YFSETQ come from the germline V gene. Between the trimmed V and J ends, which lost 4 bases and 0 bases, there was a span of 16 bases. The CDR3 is CASSRGDQLMNTEAFF. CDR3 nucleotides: TGCGCCAGCAGCCGGGGGGACCAACTTATGAACACTGAAGCTTTCTTT.

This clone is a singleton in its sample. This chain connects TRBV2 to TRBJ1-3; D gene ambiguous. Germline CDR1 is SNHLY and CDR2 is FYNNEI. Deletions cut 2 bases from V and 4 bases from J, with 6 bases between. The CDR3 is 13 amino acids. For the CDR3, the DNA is TGTGCCAGCAGTGAATCTAACGGAAACACCATATATTTT. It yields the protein CASSESNGNTIYF.

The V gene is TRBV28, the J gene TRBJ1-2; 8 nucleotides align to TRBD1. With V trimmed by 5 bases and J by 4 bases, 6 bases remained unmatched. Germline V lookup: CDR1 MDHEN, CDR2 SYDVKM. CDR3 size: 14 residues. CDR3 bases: TGTGCCAGCAGTCCAGGGGGCGGTTCCTATGGCTACACCTTC. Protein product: CASSPGGGSYGYTF.

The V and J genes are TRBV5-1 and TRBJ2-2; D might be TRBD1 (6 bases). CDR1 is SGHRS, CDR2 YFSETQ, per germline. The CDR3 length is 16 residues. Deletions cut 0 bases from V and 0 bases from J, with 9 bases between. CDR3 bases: TGCGCCAGCAGCTTGGGCGAGGGGGCGAACACCGGGGAGCTGTTTTTT. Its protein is CASSLGEGANTGELFF.

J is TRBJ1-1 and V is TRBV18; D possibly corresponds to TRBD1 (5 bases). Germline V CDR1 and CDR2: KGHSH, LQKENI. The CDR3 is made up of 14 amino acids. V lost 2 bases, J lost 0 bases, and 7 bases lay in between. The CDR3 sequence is CASSPFRVNTEAFF. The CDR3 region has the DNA TGTGCCAGCTCACCATTCAGGGTGAACACTGAAGCTTTCTTT.

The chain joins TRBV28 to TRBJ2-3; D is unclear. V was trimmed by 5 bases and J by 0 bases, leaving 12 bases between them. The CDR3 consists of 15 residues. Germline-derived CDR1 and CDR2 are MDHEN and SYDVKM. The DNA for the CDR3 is TGTGCCAGCAGTGGGCCCTCACTTAGCACAGATACGCAGTATTTT. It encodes CASSGPSLSTDTQYF. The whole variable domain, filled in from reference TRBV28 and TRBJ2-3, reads DVKVTQSSRYLVKRTGEKVFLECVQDMDHENMFWYRQDPGLGLRLIYFSYDVKMKEKGDIPEGYSVSREKKERFSLILESASTNQTSMYLCASSGPSLSTDTQYFGPGTRLTVL.

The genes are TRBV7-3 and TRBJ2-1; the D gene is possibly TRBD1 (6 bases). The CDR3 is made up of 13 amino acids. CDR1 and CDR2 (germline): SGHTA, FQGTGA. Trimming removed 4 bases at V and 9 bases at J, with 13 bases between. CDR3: CASSSQGSSEQFF. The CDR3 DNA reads TGTGCCAGCAGCTCACAGGGAAGTAGTGAGCAGTTCTTC.

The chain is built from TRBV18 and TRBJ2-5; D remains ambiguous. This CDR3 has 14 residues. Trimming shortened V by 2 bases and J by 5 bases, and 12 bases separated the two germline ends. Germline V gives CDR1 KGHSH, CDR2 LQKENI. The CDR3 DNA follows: TGTGCCAGCTCACCAAGCCAGCCTAGGGAGACCCAGTACTTC. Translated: CASSPSQPRETQYF.

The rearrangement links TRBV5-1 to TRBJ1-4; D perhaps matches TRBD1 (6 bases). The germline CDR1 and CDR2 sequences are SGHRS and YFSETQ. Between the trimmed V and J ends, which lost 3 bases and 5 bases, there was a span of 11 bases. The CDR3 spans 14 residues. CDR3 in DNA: TGCGCCAGCAGCTCCGACAGGAGGAATGAAAAACTGTTTTTT. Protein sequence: CASSSDRRNEKLFF.

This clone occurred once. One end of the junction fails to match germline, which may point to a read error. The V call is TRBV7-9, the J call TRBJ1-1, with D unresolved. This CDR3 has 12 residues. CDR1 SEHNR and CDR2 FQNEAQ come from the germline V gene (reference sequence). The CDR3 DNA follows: TGTTCCAGCAATCCGCGGGCAGATGAAGCTTTCTTT. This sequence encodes CSSNPRADEAFF.

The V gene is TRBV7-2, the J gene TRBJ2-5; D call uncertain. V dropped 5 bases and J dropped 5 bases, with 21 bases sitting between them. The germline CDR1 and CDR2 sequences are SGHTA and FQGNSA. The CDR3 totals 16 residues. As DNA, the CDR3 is TGTGCCAGCAGCCCCTGGTCACGACTGTCGGAGGAGACCCAGTACTTC. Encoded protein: CASSPWSRLSEETQYF.